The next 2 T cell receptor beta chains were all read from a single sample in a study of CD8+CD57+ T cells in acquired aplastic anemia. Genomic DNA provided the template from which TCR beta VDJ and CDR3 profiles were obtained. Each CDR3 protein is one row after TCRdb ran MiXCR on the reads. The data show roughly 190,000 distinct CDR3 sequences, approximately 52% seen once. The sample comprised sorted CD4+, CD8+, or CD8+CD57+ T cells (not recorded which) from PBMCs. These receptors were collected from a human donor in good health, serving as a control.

CDR3 nucleotides: TGTGCCATCGCTCCGGGGCGGACCCGCTCCTACGAGCAGTACTTC. Protein: CAIAPGRTRSYEQYF. The chain has TRBV10-3 and TRBJ2-7; D may correspond to TRBD1 or TRBD2 (5 bases each). Germline loops: CDR1 ENHRY, CDR2 SYGVKD. V dropped 8 bases and J dropped 0 bases, with 17 bases sitting between them. This CDR3 has 15 residues.

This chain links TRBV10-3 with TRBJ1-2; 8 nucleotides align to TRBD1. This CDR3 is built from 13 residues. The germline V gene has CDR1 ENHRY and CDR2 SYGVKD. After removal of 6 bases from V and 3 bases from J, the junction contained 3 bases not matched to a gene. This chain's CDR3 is CAISDRGDYGYTF. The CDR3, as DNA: TGTGCCATCAGCGACAGGGGCGACTATGGCTACACCTTC.